The TCR beta chain described here comes from a study of blood T cell repertoires in COVID-19. Turning to the study itself: COVID-19 samples collected from the United States, Italy and Spain covered acute and convalescent phases.

Germline CDR1 is SGHRS and CDR2 is YFSETQ. This CDR3 region has 17 residues. V lost 0 bases, J lost 0 bases, and 10 bases lay in between. Produced via immunoSEQ multiplex PCR; TCRdb's table is partial and in-frame only. Of roughly 86,000 clones detected, about 80% appear once; the ten largest clones hold about 2%. Sequencing was performed on peripheral blood. This rearrangement joins TRBV5-1 to TRBJ1-6; tentative D call: TRBD1 (5 bases). The source is a woman in her sixties or seventies with acute or convalescent COVID-19. CDR3 amino acids: CASSLGQPSSYNSPLHF. The DNA of the CDR3 is TGCGCCAGCAGCTTGGGACAGCCGAGCTCCTATAATTCACCCCTCCACTTT.